The T cell receptor beta chain described here comes from a study of CD8+CD57+ T cells in acquired aplastic anemia. The study, taken as a whole, reports: Common to patients and controls were twenty-nine CD8+ CDR3 sequences. The CD8+ Simpson's diversity of patients and controls was not significantly different.

CDR3 length equals 14 residues. Germline V CDR1 and CDR2: LNHDA, SQIVND (reference sequence). Trimming removed 10 bases at V and 1 base at J, with 16 bases between. In the case of this clonotype: The target antigen is unknown.

The TCR beta profiling, which covered VDJ combination and CDR3 sequence, was carried out using genomic DNA as the template. TCRdb re-called the reads through MiXCR, storing one row per CDR3 protein. The data show some 120,000 distinct CDR3 sequences, with more than 40% seen just once and under 3% held by the top ten. This sequence joins TRBV19 and TRBJ1-1, with D perhaps TRBD1 (5 bases). What was sequenced was sorted CD4+, CD8+, or CD8+CD57+ T cells (not recorded which) from PBMCs. The origin of this receptor is a human donor in good health, serving as a control. The DNA of the CDR3 is TGTGCCACCGAGCGGAGGGGTTGGAACACTGAAGCTTTCTTT. Encoded protein: CATERRGWNTEAFF.